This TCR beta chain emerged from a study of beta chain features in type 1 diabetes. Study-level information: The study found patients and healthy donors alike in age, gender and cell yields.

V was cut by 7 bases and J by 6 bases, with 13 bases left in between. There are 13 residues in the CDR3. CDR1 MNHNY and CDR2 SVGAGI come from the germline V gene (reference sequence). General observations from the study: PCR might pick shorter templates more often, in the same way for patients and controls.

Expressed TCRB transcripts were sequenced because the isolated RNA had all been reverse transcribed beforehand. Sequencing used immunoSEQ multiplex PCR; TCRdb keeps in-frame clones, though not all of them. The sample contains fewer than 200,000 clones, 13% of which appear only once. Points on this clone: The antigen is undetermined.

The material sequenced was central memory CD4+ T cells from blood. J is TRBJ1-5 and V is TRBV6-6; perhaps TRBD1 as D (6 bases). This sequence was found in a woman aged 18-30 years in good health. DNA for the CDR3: TGTGCCAGCAACCCACAGGGTAGTCAGCCCCAGCATTTT. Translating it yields CASNPQGSQPQHF.